Listed below are T cell receptor beta chains from one sample, sequenced in a study of cytomegalovirus exposure and HLA in healthy donors. TCRdb's table, derived via immunoSEQ multiplex PCR, lists solely in-frame clones and lacks some. The sample yields approximately 130,000 clones, 70% to 80% seen once. The sample was PBMCs. These receptor sequences come from a female donor in good health and CMV-seropositive. The CDR3 runs from the conserved cysteine through the conserved F or W. Part of the rows lack a size; the others show once, few, many or a class for expanded clones.

V: TRBV19; J: TRBJ1-5; size: few; CDR3: CASRTTNSNQPQHF
V: TRBV9; J: TRBJ1-2; size: .; CDR3: CASSVGGSYGYTF
V: TRBV7-2; J: TRBJ2-7; size: .; CDR3: CASSLAGTSGSVGYEQYF
V: TRBV6-1; J: TRBJ1-5; size: .; CDR3: CASSEARGWDQPQHF
V: TRBV19; J: TRBJ2-3; size: .; CDR3: CASRLAGGLGTDTQYF
V: TRBV11-2; J: TRBJ2-1; size: .; CDR3: CASSSSLSSYNEQFF
V: TRBV7-9; J: TRBJ2-7; size: .; CDR3: CASSDRGQHYEQYF
V: TRBV18; J: TRBJ2-7; size: .; CDR3: CASSPTTGGKYEQYF
V: TRBV6-6; J: TRBJ2-1; size: .; CDR3: CATQTDHYNEQFF
V: TRBV28; J: TRBJ2-7; size: .; CDR3: CASSPGGAGYEQYF
V: TRBV19; J: TRBJ1-6; size: .; CDR3: CASSILGQGSYNSPLHF
V: TRBV28; J: TRBJ1-2; size: .; CDR3: CASSPGQGGYGYTF
V: TRBV27; J: TRBJ2-7; size: .; CDR3: CASSFAPQGPRWEQYF
V: TRBV28; J: TRBJ2-7; size: once; CDR3: CASRIPSTGYNEQYF
V: TRBV6-1; J: TRBJ2-3; size: few; CDR3: CASSEAGGADTQYF
V: TRBV5-1; J: TRBJ2-1; size: .; CDR3: CASATSGRTYNEQFF
V: TRBV19; J: TRBJ2-7; size: .; CDR3: CASSVGLAGGSYEQYF
V: TRBV4-1; J: TRBJ1-4; size: .; CDR3: CASSQEGRVANEKLFF
V: TRBV6-6; J: TRBJ2-3; size: .; CDR3: CASSYSQAADTQYF
V: TRBV10-2; J: TRBJ2-5; size: .; CDR3: CASSEMEMGAGNVIKETQYF
V: TRBV7-2; J: TRBJ2-1; size: .; CDR3: CASSLGQYNEQFF
V: TRBV5-1; J: TRBJ2-3; size: .; CDR3: CASSGVGPGDTQYF
V: TRBV18; J: TRBJ2-5; size: .; CDR3: CASQQGLGETQYF
V: TRBV27; J: TRBJ2-5; size: once; CDR3: CASSPTRDRQETQYF
V: TRBV19; J: TRBJ1-2; size: .; CDR3: CASSMGQWGYTF
V: TRBV14; J: TRBJ2-5; size: .; CDR3: CASRRTSAPPETQYF
V: TRBV27; J: TRBJ2-7; size: .; CDR3: CASSFAGLDSYEQYF
V: TRBV5-4; J: TRBJ1-2; size: .; CDR3: CASSTDSYGYTF
V: TRBV6-5; J: TRBJ1-5; size: once; CDR3: CASGKYRGHQPQHF
V: TRBV19; J: TRBJ1-2; size: .; CDR3: CASSGQPYGYTF
V: TRBV27; J: TRBJ2-7; size: .; CDR3: CASRTHGRTGANYEQYF
V: TRBV6-6; J: TRBJ1-2; size: .; CDR3: CASSPLYGYTF
V: TRBV5-1; J: TRBJ2-6; size: .; CDR3: CASSLPGTGGTGANVLTF
V: TRBV7-9; J: TRBJ2-5; size: .; CDR3: CATTGVQETQYF
V: TRBV7-2; J: TRBJ1-5; size: once; CDR3: CASSSDRDQPQHF
V: TRBV25-1; J: TRBJ1-2; size: once; CDR3: CASSEFGLGARGGYTF
V: TRBV6-1; J: TRBJ2-5; size: few; CDR3: CASSELAGEQETQYF
V: TRBV19; J: TRBJ2-3; size: .; CDR3: CATTGETDTQYF
V: TRBV19; J: TRBJ2-7; size: .; CDR3: CASNPKQGSRDEQYF
V: TRBV19; J: TRBJ2-1; size: .; CDR3: CASNEGGGDEQFF
V: TRBV28; J: TRBJ1-1; size: few; CDR3: CASMNEFPNTEAFF
V: TRBV6-4; J: TRBJ1-2; size: .; CDR3: CASRPNTGFGYGYTF
V: TRBV5-1; J: TRBJ2-1; size: .; CDR3: CASSLVGGRYNEQFF